This T cell receptor (beta chain) was profiled in a study of PD-1 blockade in classical Hodgkin lymphoma. CDR1 is SGDLS, CDR2 YYNGEE, per germline. This CDR3 contains 15 residues. V dropped 5 bases and J dropped 4; count of bases not matched to a gene: 11. Profiled with immunoSEQ multiplex PCR; TCRdb holds only in-frame clones, not every one. In the table there are approximately 8,100 clones, roughly nine tenths of which are singletons. Note on this clone: Antigen specificity is unknown.

Regarding time point: cycle 4 day 1 (C4D1), after 5 to 7 weeks of nivolumab. No patient escaped relapse after autologous stem cell transplantation, and brentuximab vedotin exposure varied. Study conclusions and caveats: Patients who responded completely had about the same baseline diversity as newly diagnosed patients. In CD4+ cells, TCR diversity went up significantly by C4D1, but in CD8+ cells it did not. Nivolumab initiation under 1 year post-ASCT meant exclusion.

The V and J genes are TRBV9 and TRBJ2-7; 8 nucleotides agree with TRBD2. The clonotype was recovered from a human donor with classical Hodgkin lymphoma. Here the sequenced sample was peripheral blood mononuclear cells (PBMCs), taken before the fourth cycle of nivolumab. The CDR3 sequence: CASSRGGSGEYEQYF. In nucleotides, the CDR3 is TGTGCCAGCAGTCGAGGGGGTAGCGGGGAGTACGAGCAGTACTTC.